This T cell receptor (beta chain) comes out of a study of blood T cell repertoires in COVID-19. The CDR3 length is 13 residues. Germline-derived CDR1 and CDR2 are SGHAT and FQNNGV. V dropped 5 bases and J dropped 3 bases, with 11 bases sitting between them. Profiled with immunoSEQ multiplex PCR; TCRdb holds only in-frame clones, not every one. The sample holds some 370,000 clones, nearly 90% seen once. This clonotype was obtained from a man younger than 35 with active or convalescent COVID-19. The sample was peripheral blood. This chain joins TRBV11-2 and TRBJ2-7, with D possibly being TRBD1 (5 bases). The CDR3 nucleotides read TGTGCCAGCAGCCCCCGACAGATCTACGAGCAGTACTTC. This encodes CASSPRQIYEQYF.